Listed here are 21 T cell receptor beta chains from one sample, sequenced in a study of blood T cell repertoires in COVID-19. Assay used: immunoSEQ multiplex PCR; TCRdb lists only in-frame clones, some missing. The table records under 300,000 clones, 75% to 90% of them present only once. Input material: PBMCs or T cells enriched from blood (not recorded which). The receptors were sampled from a woman aged 50 to 65 who had recovered from COVID-19.

V and J are TRBV27 and TRBJ1-1, with unresolved D. Per germline, CDR1 MNHEY and CDR2 SMNVEV (reference sequence). CDR3 length: 14 amino acids. V lost 5 bases, J lost 4 bases, and 14 bases lay in between. The CDR3 here is CASSMGLLGTEAFF. CDR3 in DNA: TGTGCCAGCAGTATGGGCCTCCTCGGCACTGAAGCTTTCTTT.

V and J are TRBV6-5 and TRBJ2-7, with 12 bases fitting TRBD1. Germline CDR1 MNHEY, CDR2 SVGAGI. V lost 5 bases and J lost 4; bases outside the gene matches: 6. The CDR3 runs 15 residues. CDR3 DNA sequence: TGTGCCAGCAGTCCCGGGACAGGGGGCCCGTACGAGCAGTACTTC. It yields the protein CASSPGTGGPYEQYF.

The V gene is TRBV7-6, the J gene TRBJ2-4, with 7 nucleotides matching TRBD2. Germline lookup yields CDR1 SGHVS and CDR2 FNYEAQ. The CDR3 contains 14 residues. J was trimmed by 5 bases and V by 5 bases; bases with no gene match: 6. The CDR3 region has the DNA TGTGCCAGCAGCGACGGGACTAACCAAAACATTCAGTACTTC. Translating gives CASSDGTNQNIQYF.

This CDR3 is CASSYSDTTEAFF. The CDR3 coding sequence is TGTGCCAGCAGTTATTCTGACACCACTGAAGCTTTCTTT. The chain carries TRBV6-5 and TRBJ1-1; no firm D call. Trimming removed 3 bases at V and 4 bases at J, with 9 bases between. Germline CDR1 and CDR2: MNHEY and SVGAGI. The CDR3 totals 13 residues.

The CDR3 here is CASSQGSGAGWPREFF. The CDR3 DNA follows: TGTGCCAGCAGCCAAGGAAGTGGGGCGGGATGGCCTCGGGAGTTCTTC. The genes are TRBV3-1 (or the pseudogene TRBV3-2) and TRBJ2-1, with D perhaps TRBD2 (6 bases). V lost 1 base and J 14 bases, leaving 24 bases between the germline ends. The CDR3 has 16 residues. Looked up from germline, CDR1 is LGHDT and CDR2 is YNNKEL (reference sequence).

V and J are TRBV7-8 and TRBJ1-5; D unclear. Trimming took off 2 bases at V and 0 bases at J, with 8 bases between the two ends. CDR3 length: 15 amino acids. CDR1 and CDR2 (germline): SGHVS, FQNEAQ. The CDR3 is CASSLYGPSNQPQHF. DNA of the CDR3: TGTGCCAGCAGCTTATATGGCCCTAGCAATCAGCCCCAGCATTTT.

In the case of this clone: The junction departs from the called germline gene at one end, perhaps through a read error. The rearrangement joins TRBV5-1 to TRBJ2-7, with TRBD2 identical over 11 bases. The CDR3 runs to 14 residues. The germline V gene encodes CDR1 SGHRS and CDR2 YFSETQ. The CDR3 region is CATSRGTSGNEQYF. The CDR3 coding sequence is TGCGCCACCAGCCGGGGGACTAGCGGAAACGAGCAGTACTTC.

A single count supports this clone. The chain has TRBV7-9 and TRBJ2-1; the D call may be TRBD1 or TRBD2 (7 bases each). This CDR3 has 13 residues. The germline CDR1 and CDR2 sequences are SEHNR and FQNEAQ (reference sequence). V was shortened by 8 bases and J by 5 bases, with 13 bases between the two germline ends. The CDR3 reads CASPRGRDNEQFF. CDR3 sequence (DNA): TGTGCCAGCCCCAGGGGGAGGGACAATGAGCAGTTCTTC.

The CDR3 loop is CASSPGTAGYEQYF. CDR3 sequence (DNA): TGTGCCAGCAGCCCGGGGACTGCGGGATACGAGCAGTACTTC. This sequence joins TRBV3-1 (or the pseudogene TRBV3-2) and TRBJ2-7, with D tentatively TRBD2 (6 bases). Trimming cost V 4 bases and J 4 bases, with 14 bases left between them. Germline values: CDR1 LGHDT, CDR2 YNNKEL (reference sequence). This CDR3 region has 14 residues.

Regarding this clone: The junction does not match germline at one end; this may be a read error. The chain has TRBV7-7 and TRBJ2-1; D possibly corresponds to TRBD2 (5 bases). The germline V gene has CDR1 SSHAT and CDR2 FNYEAQ (reference sequence). This CDR3 is 16 amino acids long. The CDR3 DNA reads TGTGCTAGCAGCTTAGTATTCAGCGGTTCCGGGAATGAGCAGTTCTTC. Translating it yields CASSLVFSGSGNEQFF.

The V gene is TRBV30, the J gene TRBJ1-4; no reliable D call. Trimming cost V 3 bases and J 8 bases, with 7 bases left between them. This CDR3 has 11 residues. The V gene's germline CDR1 is GTSNPN and CDR2 SVGIG (reference sequence). CDR3 amino acids: CAWRGREKLFF. The CDR3, as DNA: TGTGCCTGGAGGGGCCGGGAAAAACTGTTTTTT. The variable domain in full, with the rest retrieved from reference TRBV30 and TRBJ1-4, is SQTIHQWPATLVQPVGSPLSLECTVEGTSNPNLYWYRQAAGRGLQLLFYSVGIGQISSEVPQNLSASRPQDRQFILSSKKLLLSDSGFYLCAWRGREKLFFGSGTQLSVL.

CDR3 coding DNA: TGTGCCAGCAGAGAAAGAGGAAATACGCAGTATTTT. Translated, it gives CASRERGNTQYF. This chain joins TRBV21-1 and TRBJ2-3; TRBD2 is the table's D call, not checked against the DNA. TRBV21-1 is reported as a pseudogene. The CDR3 covers 12 residues.

The chain uses TRBV2 and TRBJ2-7, with D perhaps TRBD2 (5 bases). This CDR3 region has 13 residues. The germline V gene has CDR1 SNHLY and CDR2 FYNNEI. V was pared by 6 bases and J by 7 bases, with 16 bases between. CDR3 bases: TGTGCCAGCAGCGGTAGCGCACGAGGGGAGCAGTACTTC. Protein product: CASSGSARGEQYF. Filled out from reference TRBV2 and TRBJ2-7, the complete variable domain reads EPEVTQTPSHQVTQMGQEVILRCVPISNHLYFYWYRQILGQKVEFLVSFYNNEISEKSEIFDDQFSVERPDGSNFTLKIRSTKLEDSAMYFCASSGSARGEQYFGPGTRLTVT.

The chain carries TRBV12-5 and TRBJ1-5, with 9 nucleotides matching TRBD1. V lost 0 bases and J lost 9; bases outside the gene matches: 15. Germline V gene lookup returns CDR1 LGHNT and CDR2 FRNRAP. The CDR3 spans 18 residues. CDR3 DNA sequence: TGTGCTAGTGGTTTGGTATTAGTCCGGACAGGGGACGTTCGGCCCCAGCATTTT. Translated: CASGLVLVRTGDVRPQHF.

The rearrangement uses TRBV27 and TRBJ1-1, with 8 bases lining up with TRBD1. CDR3 size: 15 residues. J was trimmed by 0 bases and V by 6 bases; bases with no gene match: 6. Germline V lookup: CDR1 MNHEY, CDR2 SMNVEV (reference sequence). The DNA for the CDR3 is TGTGCCAGCAGAAAGCAGACAGGGGTGAACACTGAAGCTTTCTTT. The encoded protein is CASRKQTGVNTEAFF.

The rearrangement links TRBV6-4 to TRBJ1-2; no clear D gene. Germline V lookup: CDR1 MRHNA, CDR2 SNTAGT. Trimming shortened V by 1 base and J by 0 bases, and 9 bases separated the two germline ends. The CDR3 has 15 residues. Here the CDR3 DNA reads TGTGCCAGCAGTGACTACCCAGGCTCTAACTATGGCTACACCTTC. This translates into CASSDYPGSNYGYTF.

This clone was detected a few times. V usage is TRBV19 and J usage is TRBJ2-1, with D perhaps matching TRBD2 (6 bases). The CDR3 length is 17 residues. Germline V lookup: CDR1 LNHDA, CDR2 SQIVND (reference sequence). Trimming stripped 0 bases from V and 1 base from J, with 13 bases between. The CDR3 bases are TGTGCCAGTAGTATAGATCAGGCGGGATCATCCTACAATGAGCAGTTCTTC. Translated: CASSIDQAGSSYNEQFF.

This clone appeared a single time. The chain recombines TRBV28 with TRBJ2-1, with D possibly matching TRBD1 (6 bases). The V and J ends lost 5 bases and 5 bases respectively, with 16 bases between them. Germline assignment: CDR1 MDHEN and CDR2 SYDVKM. The CDR3 has 15 residues. The CDR3 loop reads CASSHAWTVNNEQFF. CDR3 in DNA: TGTGCCAGCAGTCACGCCTGGACAGTCAACAATGAGCAGTTCTTC.

The chain is built from TRBV28 and TRBJ1-4; D uncertain. Trimming shortened V by 2 bases and J by 8 bases, and 15 bases separated the two germline ends. The CDR3 length is 15 residues. Germline lookup yields CDR1 MDHEN and CDR2 SYDVKM. CDR3 bases: TGTGCCAGCAGTTTACCCCGGGAAGTCTACGAAAAACTGTTTTTT. Its translation: CASSLPREVYEKLFF.

The rearrangement uses TRBV7-2 and TRBJ2-2, with TRBD2 matching over 8 bases. This CDR3 spans 15 amino acids. With V trimmed by 1 base and J by 5 bases, 3 bases remained unmatched. Germline CDR1 SGHTA, CDR2 FQGNSA. The CDR3 loop is CASSLVGGRTGELFF. In nucleotides, the CDR3 is TGTGCCAGCAGCTTAGTAGGCGGGAGGACCGGGGAGCTGTTTTTT. Based on the CDR3 plus reference TRBV7-2 and TRBJ2-2, the full variable domain is GAGVSQSPSNKVTEKGKDVELRCDPISGHTALYWYRQSLGQGLEFLIYFQGNSAPDKSGLPSDRFSAERTGGSVSTLTIQRTQQEDSAVYLCASSLVGGRTGELFFGEGSRLTVL.

This rearrangement joins TRBV18 to TRBJ1-1; possibly TRBD1 for D (6 bases). Per the germline V gene, CDR1 is KGHSH and CDR2 is LQKENI. V lost 6 bases and J lost 3, with 14 bases in between. The CDR3 has 14 residues. The CDR3 DNA reads as TGTGCCAGCTCCCTCCTAGGGGGGGACACTGAAGCTTTCTTT. Its protein product is CASSLLGGDTEAFF.